What follows are 3 T cell receptor beta chains derived from one specimen sequenced in a study of identical twins. TCRdb processed the 5' RACE reads anew with MiXCR; each CDR3 protein has one entry. The table records about 730,000 distinct CDR3 sequences, approximately 22% of them present only once. These same records also appear under a second study, on T cells expressing NK-cell markers.

The sequenced sample consisted of PBMCs. These receptors were collected from a woman aged 18-30 years in good health.

This clonotype has just a few counts. The gene calls are TRBV20-1 and TRBJ2-1; a weak D match, TRBD2 (6 bases). This CDR3 has 14 residues. Trimming left V 3 bases short and J 7 bases short, with 16 bases between. Germline V gene sequence: CDR1 DFQATT, CDR2 SNEGSKA (reference sequence). The CDR3 region has the DNA TGCAGTGCTAGGAGCGGGCCTGCCCCTAATGAGCAGTTCTTC. Translating gives CSARSGPAPNEQFF.

The chain recombines TRBV20-1 with TRBJ2-1; 10 nucleotides agree with TRBD2. Germline V gene data show CDR1 as DFQATT and CDR2 as SNEGSKA (reference sequence). This CDR3 contains 15 residues. Unmatched junction bases numbered 9, after V lost 6 bases and J lost 4 bases. CDR3 DNA: TGCAGTGCGGATTCACTAGCGGGGACTTACAATGAGCAGTTCTTC. Translated, it gives CSADSLAGTYNEQFF.

This clonotype was recorded a few times. The chain is built from TRBV20-1 and TRBJ2-7; 7 nucleotides line up with TRBD2. This CDR3 is built from 15 residues. V lost 5 bases, J lost 3 bases, and 13 bases stayed unmatched. Germline V gives CDR1 DFQATT, CDR2 SNEGSKA (reference sequence). Written as DNA, the CDR3 is TGCAGTGCTGACCCGGGGGGTGCCTTAGGCTACGAGCAGTACTTC. It translates to CSADPGGALGYEQYF.